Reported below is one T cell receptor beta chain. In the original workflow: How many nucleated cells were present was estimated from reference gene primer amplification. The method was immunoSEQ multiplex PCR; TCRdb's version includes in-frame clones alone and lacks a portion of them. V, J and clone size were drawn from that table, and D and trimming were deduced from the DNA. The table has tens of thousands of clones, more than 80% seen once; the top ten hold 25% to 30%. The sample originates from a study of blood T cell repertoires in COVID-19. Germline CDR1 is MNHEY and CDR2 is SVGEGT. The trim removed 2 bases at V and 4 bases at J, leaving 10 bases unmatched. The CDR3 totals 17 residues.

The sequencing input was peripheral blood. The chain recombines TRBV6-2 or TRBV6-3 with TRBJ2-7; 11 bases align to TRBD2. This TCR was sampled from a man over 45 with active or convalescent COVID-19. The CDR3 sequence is CASSYVNPSGGLYEQYF. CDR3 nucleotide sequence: TGTGCCAGCAGTTACGTGAACCCTAGCGGGGGGTTATACGAGCAGTACTTC.